These T cell receptor beta chains were read from a single sample in a study of T cells after yellow fever vaccination. TCRdb reprocessed the 5' RACE reads via MiXCR and lists one record per CDR3 protein. The sample has about 73,000 distinct CDR3 sequences; around 7.3% are singletons. Here the sequenced sample was CD8+ T cells sorted from PBMCs, taken on the day of the yellow fever booster vaccination. All receptors derive from a man aged 25 to 40 who received the YFV17D yellow fever vaccine. The CDR3 runs from the conserved cysteine through the conserved F or W. D genes are given only for firm matches. For some rows the clone size is stated as once, few or many, or as a class when expanded; others skip it.

TRBV15	NA	TRBJ2-2	NA	15	TGTGCCACCAGCAGAGTTTCAGGGGAGGGCGGGGAGCTGTTTTTT	CATSRVSGEGGELFF
TRBV7-9	few	TRBJ2-1	NA	12	TGTGCCAGCAGCTGGAGCGGAGATGAGCAGTTCTTC	CASSWSGDEQFF
TRBV25-1	NA	TRBJ2-1	NA	13	TGTGCCAGCAGTGAATATTTCGGGTATGAGCAGTTCTTC	CASSEYFGYEQFF
TRBV20-1	few	TRBJ2-2	TRBD1	13	TGCAGTGCAATGGGGACAGGGGCCGGGGAGCTGTTTTTT	CSAMGTGAGELFF
TRBV29-1	few	TRBJ2-1	NA	13	TGCAGCGTTGAAGATCAAGGGCTCAATGAGCAGTTCTTC	CSVEDQGLNEQFF
TRBV25-1	few	TRBJ1-1	NA	14	TGTGCCAGCAGTGAAACAATCGGGAACACTGAAGCTTTCTTT	CASSETIGNTEAFF
TRBV7-9	NA	TRBJ2-2	NA	15	TGTGCCAGCAGCTTAGGGGCAGCGAACACCGGGGAGCTGTTTTTT	CASSLGAANTGELFF
TRBV4-3	once	TRBJ2-7	NA	16	TGCGCCAGCAGCCAAGCCCCCAGTGTGGGCGGCTACGAGCAGTACTTC	CASSQAPSVGGYEQYF
TRBV14	few	TRBJ2-7	TRBD1	17	TGTGCCAGCAGCCATTACCCGGGACAGGGAAATTGGATCGAGCAGTACTTC	CASSHYPGQGNWIEQYF
TRBV5-4	NA	TRBJ2-1	NA	13	TGTGCCAGCCGAGAGGTAAACTACAATGAGCAGTTCTTC	CASREVNYNEQFF
TRBV5-1	many	TRBJ1-1	TRBD1	16	TGCGCCAGCAGCGAGAACCCGGGACAGGGCAACACTGAAGCTTTCTTT	CASSENPGQGNTEAFF
TRBV6-1	few	TRBJ2-4	TRBD1	15	TGTGCCAGCAGTGAACGATCGGGACAGAAAAACATTCAGTACTTC	CASSERSGQKNIQYF
TRBV4-1	many	TRBJ2-5	NA	12	TGCGCCAGCAGCCAGGCTGAGGAGACCCAGTACTTC	CASSQAEETQYF
TRBV29-1	NA	TRBJ1-2	NA	11	TGCAGCTCGGACAGTAACTATGGCTACACCTTC	CSSDSNYGYTF
TRBV7-2	medium-sized	TRBJ2-1	NA	12	TGTGCCAGCAGTCCGGGAAGGGCTGAGCAGTTCTTC	CASSPGRAEQFF
TRBV20-1	many	TRBJ2-7	NA	13	TGCAGTGCTAGTAATTCCCCCCCCTACGAGCAGTACTTC	CSASNSPPYEQYF
TRBV20-1	few	TRBJ2-2	TRBD2	12	TGCAGTGCACAGCGGGGCACCGGGGAGCTGTTTTTT	CSAQRGTGELFF
TRBV24-1	many	TRBJ2-2	TRBD2	16	TGTGCCACCAGTGACCCAGCGGGAGATGCGTCCGGGGAGCTGTTTTTT	CATSDPAGDASGELFF
TRBV18	few	TRBJ2-3	TRBD2	16	TGTGCCAGCTCCCCACCCCCGGGAGGCGGCACAGATACGCAGTATTTT	CASSPPPGGGTDTQYF
TRBV7-2	many	TRBJ2-7	NA	14	TGTGCCAGCAGCACTTCGGACGCCTCCTACGAGCAGTACTTC	CASSTSDASYEQYF
TRBV27	NA	TRBJ2-2	NA	14	TGTGCCAGCAGTTTTTTGGGGAACACCGGGGAGCTGTTTTTT	CASSFLGNTGELFF
TRBV29-1	many	TRBJ2-1	TRBD1	14	TGCAGCGTTCCGGGACAGGGGGCGAACTTGGAGCAGTTCTTC	CSVPGQGANLEQFF
TRBV4-2	NA	TRBJ1-5	NA	16	TGTGCCAGCAGCCAATCGGCGGAGGGGAGCAATCAGCCCCAGCATTTT	CASSQSAEGSNQPQHF
TRBV6-5	NA	TRBJ2-7	TRBD2	17	TGTGCCAGCAGTTACGTTTGGACTAGCGGGAGTGAGTACGAGCAGTACTTC	CASSYVWTSGSEYEQYF
TRBV19	few	TRBJ2-3	TRBD2	18	TGTGCCAGTAGTCCCCAGACCATTAGCGGGAGGGGCACAGATACGCAGTATTTT	CASSPQTISGRGTDTQYF
TRBV6-2/TRBV6-3	NA	TRBJ2-7	NA	12	TGTGCCAGCAGTTACAACAGCTACGAGCAGTACTTC	CASSYNSYEQYF
TRBV5-1	few	TRBJ2-1	NA	15	TGCGCCAGCAGCTTCTCAGCGAGCTCCTACAATGAGCAGTTCTTC	CASSFSASSYNEQFF